This T cell receptor beta chain was sequenced during a study of cytomegalovirus exposure and HLA in healthy donors. PCR employed 60 Vbeta and 13 Jbeta primers. Sequenced by immunoSEQ multiplex PCR; TCRdb stores in-frame clones only, minus some. Counted here are under 200,000 clones, around 69% occurring once; the ten biggest clones make up under 1.5%. Study-level results: The classifier, whose performance was assessed in both the original and validation cohorts, reportedly diagnosed cytomegalovirus status with high specificity and sensitivity.

In germline, CDR1 is SGHAT, CDR2 FQNNGV. Trimming took 6 bases from V and 5 from J; bases not matched to a gene: 6. The CDR3 totals 14 residues. Remarks on this clone: Antigen unknown.

Sequencing was done on a sample of PBMCs. This chain links TRBV11-2 with TRBJ2-1, with 8 bases identical to TRBD1. The sequence was collected from a man aged 55 to 70 in good health and CMV-seronegative. The CDR3 spells CASSDRGLHNEQFF. For the CDR3, the DNA is TGTGCCAGCAGTGACAGGGGTCTGCACAATGAGCAGTTCTTC.